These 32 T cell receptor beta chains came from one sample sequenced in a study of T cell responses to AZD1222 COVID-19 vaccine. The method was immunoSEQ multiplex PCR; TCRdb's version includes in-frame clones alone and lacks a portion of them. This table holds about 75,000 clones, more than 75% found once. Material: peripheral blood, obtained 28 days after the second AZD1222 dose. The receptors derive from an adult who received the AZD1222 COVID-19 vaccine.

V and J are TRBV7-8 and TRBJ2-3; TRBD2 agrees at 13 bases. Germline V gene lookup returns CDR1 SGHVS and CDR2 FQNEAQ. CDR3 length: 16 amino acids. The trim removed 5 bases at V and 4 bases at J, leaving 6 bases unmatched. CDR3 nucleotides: TGTGCCAGCAGCCAAAAGACTAGCGGGGGGCCAGATACGCAGTATTTT. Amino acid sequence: CASSQKTSGGPDTQYF. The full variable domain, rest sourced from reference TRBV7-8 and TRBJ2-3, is GAGVSQSPRYKVAKRGQDVALRCDPISGHVSLFWYQQALGQGPEFLTYFQNEAQLDKSGLPSDRFFAERPEGSVSTLKIQRTQQEDSAVYLCASSQKTSGGPDTQYFGPGTRLTVL.

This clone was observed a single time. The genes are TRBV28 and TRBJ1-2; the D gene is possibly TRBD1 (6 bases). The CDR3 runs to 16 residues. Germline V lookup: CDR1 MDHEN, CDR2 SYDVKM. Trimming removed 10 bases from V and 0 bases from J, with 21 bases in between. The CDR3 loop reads CATLRQGKAANYGYTF. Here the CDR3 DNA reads TGTGCCACATTAAGGCAGGGGAAGGCAGCTAACTATGGCTACACCTTC.

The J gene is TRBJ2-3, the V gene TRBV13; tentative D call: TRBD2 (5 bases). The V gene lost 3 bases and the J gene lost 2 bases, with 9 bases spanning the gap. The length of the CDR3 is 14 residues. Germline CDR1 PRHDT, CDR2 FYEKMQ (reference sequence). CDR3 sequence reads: CASSFFGDTDTQYF. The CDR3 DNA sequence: TGTGCCAGCAGCTTCTTCGGGGACACAGATACGCAGTATTTT.

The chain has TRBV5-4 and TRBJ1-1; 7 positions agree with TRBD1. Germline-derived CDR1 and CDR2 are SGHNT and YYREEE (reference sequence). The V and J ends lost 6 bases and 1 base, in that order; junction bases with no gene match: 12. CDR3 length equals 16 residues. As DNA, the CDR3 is TGTGCCAGCAAGGTGGGCTTGGGACAGCAGAACACTGAAGCTTTCTTT. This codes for CASKVGLGQQNTEAFF. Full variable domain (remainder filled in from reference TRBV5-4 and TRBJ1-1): ETGVTQSPTHLIKTRGQQVTLRCSSQSGHNTVSWYQQALGQGPQFIFQYYREEENGRGNFPPRFSGLQFPNYSSELNVNALELDDSALYLCASKVGLGQQNTEAFFGQGTRLTVV.

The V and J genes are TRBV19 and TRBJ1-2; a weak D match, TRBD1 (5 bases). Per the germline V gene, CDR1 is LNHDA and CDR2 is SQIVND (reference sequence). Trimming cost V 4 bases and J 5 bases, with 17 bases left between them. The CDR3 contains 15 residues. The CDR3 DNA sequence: TGTGCCAGTAGTACCCCGAAGGGGCTCTGGTATGGCTACACCTTC. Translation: CASSTPKGLWYGYTF.

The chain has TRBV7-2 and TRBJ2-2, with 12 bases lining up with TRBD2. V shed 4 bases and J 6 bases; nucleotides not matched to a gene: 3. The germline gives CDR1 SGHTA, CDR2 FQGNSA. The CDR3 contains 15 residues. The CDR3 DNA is TGTGCCAGCAGCTCGGCTAGCGGGGGGGCCGGGGAGCTGTTTTTT. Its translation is CASSSASGGAGELFF.

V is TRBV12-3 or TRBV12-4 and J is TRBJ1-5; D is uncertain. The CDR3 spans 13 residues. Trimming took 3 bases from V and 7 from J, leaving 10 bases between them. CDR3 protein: CASSFTPIQPQHF. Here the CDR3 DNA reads TGTGCCAGCAGTTTTACCCCAATCCAGCCCCAGCATTTT.

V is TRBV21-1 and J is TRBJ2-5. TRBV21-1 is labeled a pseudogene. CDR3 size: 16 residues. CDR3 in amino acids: CASSKVEGKPQETQYF. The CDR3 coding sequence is TGTGCCAGCAGCAAAGTGGAAGGAAAGCCCCAAGAGACCCAGTACTTC.

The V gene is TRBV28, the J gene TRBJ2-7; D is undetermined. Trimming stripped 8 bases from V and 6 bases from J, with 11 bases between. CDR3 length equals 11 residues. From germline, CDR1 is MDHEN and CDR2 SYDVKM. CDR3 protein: CASGLRSEQYF. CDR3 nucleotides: TGTGCCAGCGGGTTGCGGAGCGAGCAGTACTTC.

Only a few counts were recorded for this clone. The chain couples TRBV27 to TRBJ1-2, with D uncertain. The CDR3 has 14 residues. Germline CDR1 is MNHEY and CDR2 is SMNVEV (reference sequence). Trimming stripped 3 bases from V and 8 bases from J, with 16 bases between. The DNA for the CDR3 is TGTGCCAGCAGTTTTACCGGGAACTTATTGGGCTACACCTTC. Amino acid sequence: CASSFTGNLLGYTF.

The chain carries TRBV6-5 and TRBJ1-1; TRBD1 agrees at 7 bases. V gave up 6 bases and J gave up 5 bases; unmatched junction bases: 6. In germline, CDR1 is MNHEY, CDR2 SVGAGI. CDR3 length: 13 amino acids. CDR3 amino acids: CASRPQGRTEAFF. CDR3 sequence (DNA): TGTGCCAGCAGGCCACAGGGGAGAACTGAAGCTTTCTTT.

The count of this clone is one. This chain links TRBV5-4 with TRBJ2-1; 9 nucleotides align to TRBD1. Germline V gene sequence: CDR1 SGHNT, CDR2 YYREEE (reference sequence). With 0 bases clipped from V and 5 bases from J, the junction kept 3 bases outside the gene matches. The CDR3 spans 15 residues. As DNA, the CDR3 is TGTGCCAGCAGCTTGGGGGACAGGGAGAACAATGAGCAGTTCTTC. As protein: CASSLGDRENNEQFF.

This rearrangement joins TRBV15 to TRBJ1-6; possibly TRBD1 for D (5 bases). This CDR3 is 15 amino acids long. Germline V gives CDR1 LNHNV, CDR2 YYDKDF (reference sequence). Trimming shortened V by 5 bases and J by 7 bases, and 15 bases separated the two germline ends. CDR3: CATSGGVGNNSPLHF. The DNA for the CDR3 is TGTGCCACCAGCGGGGGGGTGGGGAACAATTCACCCCTCCACTTT.

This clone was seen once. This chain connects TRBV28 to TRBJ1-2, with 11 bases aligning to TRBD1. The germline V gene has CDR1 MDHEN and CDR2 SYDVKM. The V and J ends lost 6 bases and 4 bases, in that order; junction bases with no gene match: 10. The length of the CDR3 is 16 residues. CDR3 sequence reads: CASSISGQGVSYGYTF. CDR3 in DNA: TGTGCCAGCAGCATTTCGGGACAGGGGGTTAGCTATGGCTACACCTTC.

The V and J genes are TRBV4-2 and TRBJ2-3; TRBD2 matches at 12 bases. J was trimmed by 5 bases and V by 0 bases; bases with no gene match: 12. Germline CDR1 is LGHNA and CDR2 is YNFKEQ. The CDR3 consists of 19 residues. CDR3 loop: CASSQEAGASGGARDTQYF. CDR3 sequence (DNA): TGTGCCAGCAGCCAAGAGGCGGGTGCTAGCGGGGGGGCAAGAGATACGCAGTATTTT.

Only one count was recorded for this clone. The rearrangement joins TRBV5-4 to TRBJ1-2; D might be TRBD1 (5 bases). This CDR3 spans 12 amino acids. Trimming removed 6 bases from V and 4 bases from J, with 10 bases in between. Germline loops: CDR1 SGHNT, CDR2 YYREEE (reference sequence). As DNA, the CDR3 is TGTGCCAGCACCATGGGGGGCTATGGCTACACCTTC. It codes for CASTMGGYGYTF.

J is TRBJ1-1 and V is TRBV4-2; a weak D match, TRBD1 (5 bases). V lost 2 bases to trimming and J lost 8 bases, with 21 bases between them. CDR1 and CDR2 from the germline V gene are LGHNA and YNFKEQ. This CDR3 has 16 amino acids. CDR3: CASSQPATLGASEAFF. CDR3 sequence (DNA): TGTGCCAGCAGCCAACCTGCTACCCTAGGGGCCTCAGAAGCTTTCTTT.

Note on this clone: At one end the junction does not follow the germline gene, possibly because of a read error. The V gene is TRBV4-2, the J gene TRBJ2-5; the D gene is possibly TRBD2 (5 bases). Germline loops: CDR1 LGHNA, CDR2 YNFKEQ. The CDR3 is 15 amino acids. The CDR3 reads CPSSHFGGSEETQYF. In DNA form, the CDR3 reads TGTCCCAGCAGCCATTTTGGCGGGTCCGAAGAGACCCAGTACTTC.

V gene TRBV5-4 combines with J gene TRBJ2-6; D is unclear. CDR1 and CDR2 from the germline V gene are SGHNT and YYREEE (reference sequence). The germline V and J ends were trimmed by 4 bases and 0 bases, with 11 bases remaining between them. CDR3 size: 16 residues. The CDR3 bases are TGTGCCAGCAGCCCTACCGGTAGCTCTGGGGCCAACGTCCTGACTTTC. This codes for CASSPTGSSGANVLTF. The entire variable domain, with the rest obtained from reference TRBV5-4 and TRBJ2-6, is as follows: ETGVTQSPTHLIKTRGQQVTLRCSSQSGHNTVSWYQQALGQGPQFIFQYYREEENGRGNFPPRFSGLQFPNYSSELNVNALELDDSALYLCASSPTGSSGANVLTFGAGSRLTVL.

CDR3 DNA: TGTGCCAGCAGCAGGGGACAGGGGGGCCACGAGCAGTACTTC. It specifies CASSRGQGGHEQYF. The chain employs TRBV28 and TRBJ2-7; 11 bases align to TRBD1. Germline values: CDR1 MDHEN, CDR2 SYDVKM. The CDR3 is 14 amino acids. V was pared by 6 bases and J by 5 bases, with 6 bases of the junction left unmatched.

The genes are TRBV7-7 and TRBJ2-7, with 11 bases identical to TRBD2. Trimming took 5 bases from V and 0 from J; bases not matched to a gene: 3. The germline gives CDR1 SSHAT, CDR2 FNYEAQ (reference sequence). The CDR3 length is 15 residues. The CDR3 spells CASSQGTSGSYEQYF. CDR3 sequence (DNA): TGTGCCAGCAGCCAAGGGACTAGCGGCTCCTACGAGCAGTACTTC.

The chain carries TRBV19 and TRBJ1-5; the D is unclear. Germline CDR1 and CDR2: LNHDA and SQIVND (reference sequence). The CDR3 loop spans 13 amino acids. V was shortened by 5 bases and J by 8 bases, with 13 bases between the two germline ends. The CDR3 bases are TGTGCCAGTAGTCCAAGGGCTGGGGAGCCCCAGCATTTT. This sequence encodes CASSPRAGEPQHF.

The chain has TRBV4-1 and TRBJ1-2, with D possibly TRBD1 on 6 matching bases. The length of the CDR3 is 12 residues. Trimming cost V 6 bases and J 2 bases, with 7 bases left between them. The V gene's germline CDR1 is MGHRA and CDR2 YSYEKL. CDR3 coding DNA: TGCGCCAGCAGTGGGGGCAACTATGGCTACACCTTC. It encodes CASSGGNYGYTF.

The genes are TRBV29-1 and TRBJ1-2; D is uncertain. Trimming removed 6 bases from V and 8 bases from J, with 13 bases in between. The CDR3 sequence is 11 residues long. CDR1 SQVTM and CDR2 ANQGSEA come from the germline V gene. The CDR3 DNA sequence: TGCAGCGTCAAACTAGGGCTCGGCTACACCTTC. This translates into CSVKLGLGYTF.

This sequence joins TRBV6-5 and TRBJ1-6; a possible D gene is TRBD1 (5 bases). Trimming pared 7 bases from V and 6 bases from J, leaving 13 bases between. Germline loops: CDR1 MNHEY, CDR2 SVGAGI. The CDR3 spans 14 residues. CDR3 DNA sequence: TGTGCCAGCACCAGACGGGGGACTAATTCACCCCTCCACTTT. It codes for CASTRRGTNSPLHF.

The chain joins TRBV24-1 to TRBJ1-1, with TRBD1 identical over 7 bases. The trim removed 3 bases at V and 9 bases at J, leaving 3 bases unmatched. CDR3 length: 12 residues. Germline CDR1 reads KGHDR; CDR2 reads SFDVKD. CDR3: CATSDEGGKAFF. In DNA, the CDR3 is TGTGCCACCAGTGATGAAGGGGGCAAAGCTTTCTTT.

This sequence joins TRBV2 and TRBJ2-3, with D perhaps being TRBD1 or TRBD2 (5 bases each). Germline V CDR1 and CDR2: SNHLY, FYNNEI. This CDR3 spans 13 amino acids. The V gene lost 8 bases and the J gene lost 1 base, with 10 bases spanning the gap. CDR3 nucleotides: TGTGCCAGCGGGGGATGGGGCACAGATACGCAGTATTTT. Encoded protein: CASGGWGTDTQYF. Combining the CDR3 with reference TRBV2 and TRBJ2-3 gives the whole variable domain EPEVTQTPSHQVTQMGQEVILRCVPISNHLYFYWYRQILGQKVEFLVSFYNNEISEKSEIFDDQFSVERPDGSNFTLKIRSTKLEDSAMYFCASGGWGTDTQYFGPGTRLTVL.

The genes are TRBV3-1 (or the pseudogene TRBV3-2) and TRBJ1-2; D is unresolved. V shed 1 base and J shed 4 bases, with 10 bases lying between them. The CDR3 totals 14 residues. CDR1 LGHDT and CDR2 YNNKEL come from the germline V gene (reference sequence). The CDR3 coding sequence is TGTGCCAGCAGCCAAGGAGTTACATTCTATGGCTACACCTTC. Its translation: CASSQGVTFYGYTF.

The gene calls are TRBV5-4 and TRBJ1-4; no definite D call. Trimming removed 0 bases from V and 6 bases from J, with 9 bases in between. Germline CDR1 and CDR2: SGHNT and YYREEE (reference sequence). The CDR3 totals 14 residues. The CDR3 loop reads CASSLGAPDEKLFF. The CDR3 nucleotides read TGTGCCAGCAGCTTGGGAGCTCCAGATGAAAAACTGTTTTTT.

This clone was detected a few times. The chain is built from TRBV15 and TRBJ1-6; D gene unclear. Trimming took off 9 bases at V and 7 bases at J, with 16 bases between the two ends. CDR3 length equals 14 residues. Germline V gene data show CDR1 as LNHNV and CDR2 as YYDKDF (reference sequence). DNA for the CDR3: TGTGCCACGTCTGGGCAGTCTAAGAATTCACCCCTCCACTTT. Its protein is CATSGQSKNSPLHF.

Here the CDR3 reads CASTKGSGGYTF. The DNA for the CDR3 is TGCGCCAGTACCAAGGGGTCAGGTGGCTACACCTTC. This chain joins TRBV10-2 and TRBJ1-2, with a possible D match to TRBD1 (5 bases). Trimming stripped 9 bases from V and 7 bases from J, with 15 bases between. The CDR3 consists of 12 residues. CDR1 and CDR2 (germline): WSHSY, SAAADI.

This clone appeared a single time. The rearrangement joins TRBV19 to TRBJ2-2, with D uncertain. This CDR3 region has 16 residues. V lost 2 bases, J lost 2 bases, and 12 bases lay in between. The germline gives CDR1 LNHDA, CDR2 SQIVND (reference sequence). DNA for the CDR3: TGTGCCAGTAGTATAAAACGGAGACTTAACACCGGGGAGCTGTTTTTT. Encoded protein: CASSIKRRLNTGELFF.